These 8 T cell receptor beta chains came from one sample sequenced in a study of cytomegalovirus exposure and HLA in healthy donors. This table comes from immunoSEQ multiplex PCR, and its TCRdb copy is limited to in-frame clones, with some not included. The data show roughly 310,000 clones, roughly 87% seen once. Input material: PBMCs. Receptors originate from a man aged 30-40 years in good health and CMV-seronegative.

In DNA form, the CDR3 reads TGCGCCAGCAGCTTACCGACAGGATCTGGAAACACCATATATTTT. Protein: CASSLPTGSGNTIYF. This chain joins TRBV5-1 and TRBJ1-3; D is perhaps TRBD1 (6 bases). This CDR3 is 15 amino acids long. V shed 2 bases and J shed 1 base, with 10 bases lying between them. Germline V lookup: CDR1 SGHRS, CDR2 YFSETQ.

This clone showed up just a few times. The gene calls are TRBV19 and TRBJ1-6; the D gene is possibly TRBD1 (5 bases). Trimming pared 6 bases from V and 7 bases from J, leaving 13 bases between. CDR3 size: 14 residues. Germline loops: CDR1 LNHDA, CDR2 SQIVND (reference sequence). CDR3 DNA sequence: TGTGCCAGTAGAGGGGTTTCCCGAAATTCACCCCTCCACTTT. Protein sequence: CASRGVSRNSPLHF.

The CDR3 protein is CASSQATSTEAFF. The CDR3 DNA sequence: TGCGCCAGCAGCCAAGCGACTTCCACTGAAGCTTTCTTT. The V and J genes are TRBV4-3 and TRBJ1-1; D is unresolved. The CDR3 sequence is 13 residues long. The germline V gene encodes CDR1 LGHNA and CDR2 YSLEER. Trimming pared 1 base from V and 4 bases from J, leaving 7 bases between.

The chain is built from TRBV6-1 and TRBJ2-7; 7 bases agree with TRBD2. V was clipped by 2 bases and J by 0 bases; unmatched bases: 4. CDR1 and CDR2 from the germline V gene are MNHNS and SASEGT. This CDR3 has 15 residues. CDR3 region: CASSEPGLPSYEQYF. The CDR3 DNA is TGTGCCAGCAGTGAACCGGGACTACCCTCCTACGAGCAGTACTTC.

The gene calls are TRBV11-3 and TRBJ2-5, with a possible D match to TRBD2 (5 bases). Germline lookup yields CDR1 SGHNT and CDR2 YENEEA. V lost 1 base and J 7 bases, leaving 13 bases between the germline ends. The CDR3 is 14 amino acids. The CDR3 DNA is TGTGCCAGCAGCTTAGTTACGGGAAGAGGGACCCAGTACTTC. Protein sequence: CASSLVTGRGTQYF.

V usage is TRBV7-9 and J usage is TRBJ2-5; possibly TRBD1 for D (6 bases). The V end was cut by 8 bases, the J end by 5 bases, with 18 bases between. The CDR3 has 14 amino acids. Germline CDR1 and CDR2: SEHNR and FQNEAQ (reference sequence). In DNA, the CDR3 is TGTGCCAGCCGTGCTCTGGGGGCTCGGGAGACCCAGTACTTC. It translates to CASRALGARETQYF.

CDR3 DNA sequence: TGTGCCAGCTCACCTCCGGTGGACAGGCGAGTACCAGATACGCAGTATTTT. It encodes CASSPPVDRRVPDTQYF. The genes are TRBV18 and TRBJ2-3, with 7 bases that match TRBD1. The J segment lost 4 bases and the V segment lost 3 bases, leaving 13 bases of the junction unmatched. The V gene's germline CDR1 is KGHSH and CDR2 LQKENI. This CDR3 spans 17 amino acids.

The CDR3 DNA reads TGTGCCAGCAGTAGACTTACTCTCACCTCCTACGAGCAGTACTTC. This encodes CASSRLTLTSYEQYF. This sequence joins TRBV6-5 and TRBJ2-7, with D uncertain. The CDR3 spans 15 residues. Trimming removed 5 bases from V and 0 bases from J, with 14 bases in between. Germline assignment: CDR1 MNHEY and CDR2 SVGAGI.